Listed below are T cell receptor beta chains from one sample, sequenced in a study of T cell changes during pregnancy in multiple sclerosis. Sequencing used immunoSEQ multiplex PCR; TCRdb keeps in-frame clones, though not all of them. This table has about 93,000 clones, 91% appearing once. This specimen was peripheral blood, taken after pregnancy. Receptor source: a female donor in good health, enrolled as a control in a pregnancy study. Each CDR3 is given with its conserved first and last residue. A D gene is named only where the DNA matches it firmly. Part of the rows lack a size; the others show once, few, many or a class for expanded clones.

V: TRBV25-1; J: TRBJ1-1; size: -; D: -; DNA: TGTGCCAGCAGTGAATGGGGAGTTACTGAAGCTTTCTTT; CDR3: CASSEWGVTEAFF
V: TRBV7-9; J: TRBJ2-1; size: once; D: -; DNA: TGTGCCAGCAGCCCCATCAATGAGCAGTTCTTC; CDR3: CASSPINEQFF
V: TRBV28; J: TRBJ2-7; size: -; D: TRBD1; DNA: TGTGCCAGCAGTAGACAGGGTAACTACGAGCAGTACTTC; CDR3: CASSRQGNYEQYF
V: TRBV6-6; J: TRBJ2-2; size: -; D: -; DNA: TGTGCCAGCAGTTACTCGATCGGCGGCACCGGGGAGCTGTTTTTT; CDR3: CASSYSIGGTGELFF
V: TRBV11-2; J: TRBJ2-5; size: once; D: -; DNA: TGTGCCAGCAGCTTAGGGGTGGAGGAGACCCAGTACTTC; CDR3: CASSLGVEETQYF
V: TRBV7-2; J: TRBJ1-6; size: -; D: -; DNA: TGTGCCAGCAGCTTAGTTCCCACGGGTTCACCCCTCCACTTT; CDR3: CASSLVPTGSPLHF
V: TRBV5-1; J: TRBJ1-6; size: once; D: -; DNA: TGCGCCAGCAGCTTGGAGATGGGGAGCGATAATTCACCCCTCCACTTT; CDR3: CASSLEMGSDNSPLHF
V: TRBV7-2; J: TRBJ2-7; size: -; D: -; DNA: TGTGCCAGCAGCTTAGAAAAAGGGGGTTACGAGCAGTACTTC; CDR3: CASSLEKGGYEQYF
V: TRBV7-8; J: TRBJ1-6; size: -; D: -; DNA: TGTGCCAGCAGCACCACAGGGCCCGTGAATAATTCACCCCTCCACTTT; CDR3: CASSTTGPVNNSPLHF
V: TRBV30; J: TRBJ1-5; size: few; D: -; DNA: TGTGCCTGGAGTGTAGGAGATCAGCCCCAGCATTTT; CDR3: CAWSVGDQPQHF
V: TRBV7-2; J: TRBJ2-3; size: -; D: -; DNA: TGTGCCAGCAGCCAATTCCCAGATACGCAGTATTTT; CDR3: CASSQFPDTQYF
V: TRBV7-6; J: TRBJ2-2; size: -; D: -; DNA: TGTGCCAGCAGCGAGGACAGGAGGGGGACCGGGGAGCTGTTTTTT; CDR3: CASSEDRRGTGELFF
V: TRBV5-6; J: TRBJ1-1; size: -; D: -; DNA: TGTGCCAGCAGCTTGGCGGGGCGGGGAATGAACACTGAAGCTTTCTTT; CDR3: CASSLAGRGMNTEAFF
V: TRBV15; J: TRBJ1-2; size: -; D: TRBD1; DNA: TGTGCCACCAGCAGGAGACAGGGGGCGAACTATGGCTACACCTTC; CDR3: CATSRRQGANYGYTF
V: TRBV11-2; J: TRBJ2-5; size: -; D: -; DNA: TGTGCCAGCAGCTTTCCCCAGGGTGGAGAGACCCAGTACTTC; CDR3: CASSFPQGGETQYF
V: TRBV7-7; J: TRBJ2-1; size: -; D: TRBD2; DNA: TGTGCTAGCAGCCTAGACGGGGGGACGTACAATGAGCAGTTCTTC; CDR3: CASSLDGGTYNEQFF
V: TRBV10-3; J: TRBJ2-1; size: -; D: -; DNA: TGTGCCAGCCTCGGGGAGGGCGGGGGCTTTCTGTTCTTC; CDR3: CASLGEGGGFLFF
V: TRBV5-4; J: TRBJ2-1; size: -; D: TRBD2; DNA: TGTGCCAGCACCTCTCGGGGGGAATATCAGAATGAGCAGTTCTTC; CDR3: CASTSRGEYQNEQFF
V: TRBV7-9; J: TRBJ2-1; size: -; D: TRBD1; DNA: TGTGCCAGCAGCTTGAGGACAGGGGACAACAATGAGCAGTTCTTC; CDR3: CASSLRTGDNNEQFF
V: TRBV5-4; J: TRBJ2-5; size: -; D: -; DNA: TGTGCCAGCAGCTTGGGGGAGCAGGAGACCCAGTACTTC; CDR3: CASSLGEQETQYF
V: TRBV19; J: TRBJ1-1; size: -; D: TRBD1; DNA: TGTGCCAGTAGTAGGGACAGGGGTAACACTGAAGCTTTCTTT; CDR3: CASSRDRGNTEAFF
V: TRBV7-2; J: TRBJ2-3; size: -; D: TRBD2; DNA: TGTGCCAGCAGCTTAGATAGCGGGGGTGGCACAGATACGCAGTATTTT; CDR3: CASSLDSGGGTDTQYF
V: TRBV7-9; J: TRBJ2-7; size: -; D: -; DNA: TGTGCCAGCAGCACCGACATCTACGAGCAGTACTTC; CDR3: CASSTDIYEQYF
V: TRBV6-5; J: TRBJ2-7; size: -; D: -; DNA: TGTGCCAGCAGATCCGCCTGGACGGGATCCTACGAGCAGTACTTC; CDR3: CASRSAWTGSYEQYF
V: TRBV6-5; J: TRBJ2-7; size: -; D: -; DNA: TGTGCCAGCAGTTCCGGGACTGGAACTTACTACGAGCAGTACTTC; CDR3: CASSSGTGTYYEQYF
V: TRBV13; J: TRBJ2-7; size: -; D: TRBD1; DNA: TGTGCCAGCAGCTCGAAGGGACAGGGCCTCTACGAGCAGTACTTC; CDR3: CASSSKGQGLYEQYF
V: TRBV19; J: TRBJ2-7; size: once; D: TRBD1; DNA: TGTGCCAGTAGTATGACCCGACGGACAGGGGGGTACGAGCAGTACTTC; CDR3: CASSMTRRTGGYEQYF
V: TRBV5-1; J: TRBJ1-1; size: -; D: -; DNA: TGCGCCAGCAGCTTGGATTCAGGGTCTGAAGCTTTCTTT; CDR3: CASSLDSGSEAFF
V: TRBV4-1; J: TRBJ1-2; size: few; D: -; DNA: TGCGCCAGCAGCATACATTCCGGACAGAACTATGGCTACACCTTC; CDR3: CASSIHSGQNYGYTF
V: TRBV4-3; J: TRBJ1-6; size: -; D: -; DNA: TGCGCCAGCAGCCTGCGGACGGGGAATTCACCCCTCCACTTT; CDR3: CASSLRTGNSPLHF
V: TRBV6-5; J: TRBJ1-1; size: -; D: -; DNA: TGTGCCAGCAGACGACAGGTTAGCACTGAAGCTTTCTTT; CDR3: CASRRQVSTEAFF
V: TRBV21-1; J: TRBJ1-5; size: once; D: -; DNA: TGTGCCACCGGACAGGGGCGCGGTCAGCCCCAGCATTTT; CDR3: CATGQGRGQPQHF
V: TRBV11-1; J: TRBJ1-1; size: -; D: -; DNA: TGTGCCAGCAGCTCCCCCGGACGGGGGAACACTGAAGCTTTCTTT; CDR3: CASSSPGRGNTEAFF
V: TRBV18; J: TRBJ2-7; size: -; D: -; DNA: TGTGCCAGCTCACCCTCCCTAGAACCCTACGAGCAGTACTTC; CDR3: CASSPSLEPYEQYF
V: TRBV5-4; J: TRBJ1-5; size: -; D: -; DNA: TGTGCCAGCAGCCCCGGACAAAATCAGCCCCAGCATTTT; CDR3: CASSPGQNQPQHF
V: TRBV9; J: TRBJ2-1; size: -; D: TRBD2; DNA: TGTGCCAGCAGCGTGACTAGCGGGGGCTACAATGAGCAGTTCTTC; CDR3: CASSVTSGGYNEQFF
V: TRBV19; J: TRBJ1-2; size: -; D: -; DNA: TGTGCCAGTAGTACCCAGGGCAGGGACTATGGCTACACCTTC; CDR3: CASSTQGRDYGYTF
V: TRBV19; J: TRBJ2-7; size: -; D: -; DNA: TGTGCCAGTAGTATCTGTTTACGAGTCTGCTCCGCCTTCCTCTCCTACGAGCAGTACTTC; CDR3: CASSICLRVCSAFLSYEQYF
V: TRBV7-2; J: TRBJ2-1; size: -; D: TRBD2; DNA: TGTGCCAGCAGCGTGGACGGGGGGTACAATGAGCAGTTCTTC; CDR3: CASSVDGGYNEQFF
V: TRBV11-2; J: TRBJ2-5; size: -; D: TRBD1; DNA: TGTGCCAGCAGACGACCGGGACAGGGTTTAGAGACCCAGTACTTC; CDR3: CASRRPGQGLETQYF
V: TRBV4-2; J: TRBJ2-1; size: once; D: TRBD2; DNA: TGTGCCAGCAGAGCGGCGGGGGTGAACTCAAATGAGCAGTTCTTC; CDR3: CASRAAGVNSNEQFF
V: TRBV6-5; J: TRBJ2-3; size: -; D: -; DNA: TGTGCCAGCAGTTACAGCTGGGCCAACCCAGATACGCAGTATTTT; CDR3: CASSYSWANPDTQYF
V: TRBV5-5; J: TRBJ1-4; size: -; D: TRBD1; DNA: TGTGCCAGCAGCTTGGGTCAGGGGGTACCGGGAAATGAAAAACTGTTTTTT; CDR3: CASSLGQGVPGNEKLFF
V: TRBV6-6; J: TRBJ2-7; size: -; D: -; DNA: TGTGCCAGCAGTTACGGCCAGGGCGTCCCCTACGAGCAGTACTTC; CDR3: CASSYGQGVPYEQYF
V: TRBV14; J: TRBJ2-2; size: -; D: TRBD1; DNA: TGTGCCAGCAGCCCGATGACAGGGGGCCTATGGAGCACCGGGGAGCTGTTTTTT; CDR3: CASSPMTGGLWSTGELFF
V: TRBV19; J: TRBJ1-3; size: few; D: TRBD1; DNA: TGTGCCAGTAGTGCCCCTGGGACAGGGGCTGGAAACACCATATATTTT; CDR3: CASSAPGTGAGNTIYF
V: TRBV7-8; J: TRBJ2-1; size: -; D: -; DNA: TGTGCCAGCAGCACCTCGCTAGCTAATGAGCAGTTCTTC; CDR3: CASSTSLANEQFF
V: TRBV9; J: TRBJ2-3; size: -; D: -; DNA: TGTGCCAGCAGCGTAGAGGGGCGGCCCACAGATACGCAGTATTTT; CDR3: CASSVEGRPTDTQYF
V: TRBV15; J: TRBJ1-5; size: -; D: -; DNA: TGTGCCACCAGCAGACCAAGGGGCCAGGGGCCGAATCAGCCCCAGCATTTT; CDR3: CATSRPRGQGPNQPQHF
V: TRBV5-6; J: TRBJ2-7; size: few; D: -; DNA: TGTGCCAGCAACCTGTGGGGAGGCGAGCAGTACTTC; CDR3: CASNLWGGEQYF
V: TRBV2; J: TRBJ2-7; size: -; D: TRBD1; DNA: TGTGCCAGCAGTGAATCGGGACAGACTTTCTACGAGCAGTACTTC; CDR3: CASSESGQTFYEQYF
V: TRBV6-1; J: TRBJ2-7; size: -; D: -; DNA: TGTGCCAGCAGCCACAGGGTCAACGAGCAGTACTTC; CDR3: CASSHRVNEQYF
V: TRBV11-2; J: TRBJ2-1; size: -; D: TRBD2; DNA: TGTGCCAGCAGCCCCACATTTAACCGGCTAGCGGGGTATGAGCAGTTCTTC; CDR3: CASSPTFNRLAGYEQFF
V: TRBV19; J: TRBJ2-1; size: -; D: TRBD2; DNA: TGTGCCAGTAGTATCGTACTAGCGGGGGACAATGAGCAGTTCTTC; CDR3: CASSIVLAGDNEQFF
V: TRBV7-9; J: TRBJ1-3; size: -; D: TRBD1; DNA: TGTGCCAGCAGCACCGGGACAGCAAACACCATATATTTT; CDR3: CASSTGTANTIYF
V: TRBV7-9; J: TRBJ1-4; size: once; D: -; DNA: TGTGCCAGCAGCTTAATGGCCGAAAAACTGTTTTTT; CDR3: CASSLMAEKLFF
V: TRBV18; J: TRBJ2-1; size: -; D: -; DNA: TGTGCCAGCTCATGGGCAGGGACTGACAATGAGCAGTTCTTC; CDR3: CASSWAGTDNEQFF
V: TRBV7-2; J: TRBJ2-3; size: -; D: -; DNA: TGTGCCAGCAGCTTAGTAGGCTCCGAGGGAGATACGCAGTATTTT; CDR3: CASSLVGSEGDTQYF
V: TRBV4-3; J: TRBJ2-7; size: -; D: TRBD1; DNA: TGCGCCAGCAGCCATGTTCGGGACAGCTCCTACGAGCAGTACTTC; CDR3: CASSHVRDSSYEQYF
V: TRBV27; J: TRBJ2-3; size: -; D: -; DNA: TGTGCCAGCAGTTCGCAGGGCCCGCAGTATTTT; CDR3: CASSSQGPQYF